A single sample is the source of the 24 T cell receptor beta chains below, sequenced in a study of blood T cell repertoires in COVID-19 (TCRdb year 2020). Receptor libraries were prepared by the immunoSEQ multiplex PCR assay. This immuneACCESS table, as held by TCRdb, lists in-frame sequences with V and J called but not all clones. Of the missing ones, under half trace to an unresolved V gene in checked studies; the others have no known cause. This sample gives just over 250,000 clones in total; more than 85% of them show up just once. The ten largest clones take up under 3% of the sample. The source material was peripheral blood. The receptors here all came from a person in their late teens or twenties with COVID-19, enrolled during active disease.

The rearrangement uses TRBV18 and TRBJ2-7, with 11 bases matching TRBD1. J lost 7 bases, V lost 0 bases, and 8 bases had no gene match. Germline CDR1 reads KGHSH; CDR2 reads LQKENI. CDR3 length: 16 amino acids. CDR3 sequence: CASSPPSGQGAGEQYF. The CDR3 DNA reads TGTGCCAGCTCACCACCGTCCGGACAGGGGGCTGGTGAGCAGTACTTC.

Details on this clone: This sample also contains other DNA sequences that code for the same CDR3. The chain joins TRBV4-3 to TRBJ2-7; TRBD2 aligns across 14 bases. J lost 4 bases, V lost 1 base, and 0 bases had no gene match. Germline CDR1 LGHNA, CDR2 YSLEER. This CDR3 is 15 amino acids long. CDR3 coding DNA: TGCGCCAGCAGCCAAGGACTAGCGGGAGGGTACGAGCAGTACTTC. As protein: CASSQGLAGGYEQYF.

The chain is built from TRBV2 and TRBJ1-6; D not certain. The CDR3 totals 13 residues. The germline gives CDR1 SNHLY, CDR2 FYNNEI. Trimming took 4 bases from V and 13 from J, leaving 14 bases between them. The CDR3: CASSGPPTGPLHF. CDR3 DNA sequence: TGTGCCAGCAGTGGACCCCCAACCGGGCCCCTCCACTTT.

As for this clone: One end of the junction is discordant with germline, which a read error may explain. The chain links TRBV7-7 to TRBJ2-2; D is unresolved. Germline CDR1 and CDR2: SSHAT and FNYEAQ (reference sequence). The CDR3 contains 14 residues. The CDR3 protein is CASSPTRNTGELFF. The CDR3 bases are TGTGCTAGCAGTCCGACACGAAACACCGGGGAGCTGTTTTTT.

V is TRBV29-1 and J is TRBJ1-1; D gene uncertain. This CDR3 spans 13 amino acids. Trimming took off 2 bases at V and 0 bases at J, with 7 bases between the two ends. Germline-derived CDR1 and CDR2 are SQVTM and ANQGSEA. The CDR3 DNA reads TGCAGCGTTGAACCCGGGATGAACACTGAAGCTTTCTTT. Protein product: CSVEPGMNTEAFF.

This chain joins TRBV6-5 and TRBJ2-2; 9 bases fit TRBD1. Trimming cost V 8 bases and J 3 bases; bases outside gene matches: 1. This CDR3 is built from 13 residues. Germline assignment: CDR1 MNHEY and CDR2 SVGAGI. In nucleotides, the CDR3 is TGTGCCAGCCGGACAGGGGACACCGGGGAGCTGTTTTTT. Amino acids: CASRTGDTGELFF.

The genes are TRBV7-3 and TRBJ2-4, with a possible D match to TRBD1 (5 bases). Germline V lookup: CDR1 SGHTA, CDR2 FQGTGA. This CDR3 is built from 14 residues. Trimming left V 3 bases short and J 8 bases short, with 14 bases between. CDR3 nucleotide sequence: TGTGCCAGCAGCTTCCAGGGTGGTAGGGACATTCAGTACTTC. Amino acid sequence: CASSFQGGRDIQYF.

This clone was detected only once. This rearrangement joins TRBV5-4 to TRBJ2-7, with TRBD2 matching 7 bases. J lost 6 bases, V lost 4 bases, and 16 bases had no gene match. The CDR3 totals 16 residues. Germline V gives CDR1 SGHNT, CDR2 YYREEE (reference sequence). CDR3 in DNA: TGTGCCAGCAGCCCGACGTTGGCGGGAGAGGGGAGCGAGCAGTACTTC. It yields the protein CASSPTLAGEGSEQYF.

The gene calls are TRBV9 and TRBJ1-6, with 7 bases that match TRBD1. The V gene end was trimmed by 0 bases and the J gene end by 6 bases; junction bases not matched to a gene: 6. The CDR3 is 16 residues long. CDR1 is SGDLS and CDR2 is YYNGEE in the germline V gene. The CDR3 nucleotides read TGTGCCAGCAGCGTAGGAGGCAGGGGGAGTAATTCACCCCTCCACTTT. It translates to CASSVGGRGSNSPLHF. The full variable domain, rest sourced from reference TRBV9 and TRBJ1-6, is DSGVTQTPKHLITATGQRVTLRCSPRSGDLSVYWYQQSLDQGLQFLIQYYNGEERAKGNILERFSAQQFPDLHSELNLSSLELGDSALYFCASSVGGRGSNSPLHFGNGTRLTVT.

The V gene is TRBV18, the J gene TRBJ2-7; 7 bases match TRBD2. The germline CDR1 and CDR2 sequences are KGHSH and LQKENI. CDR3 length: 15 residues. V lost 1 base to trimming and J lost 6 bases; unmatched junction nucleotides: 9. The CDR3 is CASSPQAGSGTEQYF. The CDR3, as DNA: TGTGCCAGCTCACCACAAGCGGGATCCGGTACCGAGCAGTACTTC.

This chain connects TRBV15 to TRBJ2-7; D not certain. Trimming took 1 base from V and 0 from J, leaving 19 bases between them. Per germline, CDR1 LNHNV and CDR2 YYDKDF (reference sequence). The CDR3 covers 18 residues. Here the CDR3 reads CATSRVPVPLGSSYEQYF. The CDR3 DNA sequence: TGTGCCACCAGCAGAGTCCCTGTGCCTCTCGGTAGCTCCTACGAGCAGTACTTC.

The count of this clone is one. The chain combines TRBV7-6 with TRBJ2-3; D might be TRBD2 (6 bases). In germline, CDR1 is SGHVS, CDR2 FNYEAQ. Between the trimmed V and J ends, which lost 5 bases and 2 bases, there was a span of 14 bases. CDR3 size: 15 residues. The CDR3 region has the DNA TGTGCCAGCAGCAGCGGGCGCATATTCACAGATACGCAGTATTTT. It encodes CASSSGRIFTDTQYF.

The chain links TRBV6-6 to TRBJ2-1; no clear D. V was shortened by 5 bases and J by 0 bases, with 17 bases between the two germline ends. The CDR3 is 17 amino acids. CDR1 and CDR2 from the germline V gene are MNHNY and SVGAGI (reference sequence). CDR3 sequence: CASSLHSAESSYNEQFF. The DNA of the CDR3 is TGTGCCAGCAGTCTCCACTCCGCGGAGAGCTCCTACAATGAGCAGTTCTTC.

V gene TRBV18 combines with J gene TRBJ2-7, with 9 positions matching TRBD2. Germline V gene lookup returns CDR1 KGHSH and CDR2 LQKENI. This CDR3 contains 13 residues. Unmatched junction bases numbered 2, after V lost 6 bases and J lost 2 bases. CDR3 bases: TGTGCCAGCTCTAGCGGGAGTGCCTACGAGCAGTACTTC. Translated, it gives CASSSGSAYEQYF.

The V gene is TRBV7-8, the J gene TRBJ2-1, with 13 bases lining up with TRBD2. V shed 6 bases, J shed 8 bases, and the junction held 4 bases outside the gene matches. CDR1 is SGHVS and CDR2 is FQNEAQ in the germline V gene. The CDR3 runs 14 residues. CDR3 nucleotides: TGTGCCAGCAGGTGGACTAGCGGGAGCGATGAGCAGTTCTTC. This sequence encodes CASRWTSGSDEQFF.

This chain's CDR3 is CSVTGTVTYEQYF. CDR3 in DNA: TGCAGCGTTACCGGGACAGTGACCTACGAGCAGTACTTC. The V gene is TRBV29-1, the J gene TRBJ2-7, with 7 nucleotides matching TRBD1. Looked up from germline, CDR1 is SQVTM and CDR2 is ANQGSEA. This CDR3 spans 13 amino acids. The junction had 6 bases not matched to a gene; V was cut back by 5 bases and J by 2 bases.

V gene TRBV5-5 combines with J gene TRBJ2-3; 8 nucleotides line up with TRBD2. The J segment lost 4 bases and the V segment lost 4 bases, leaving 2 bases of the junction unmatched. The germline CDR1 and CDR2 sequences are SGHKS and YYEKEE (reference sequence). The CDR3 totals 13 residues. The CDR3 DNA reads as TGTGCCAGCAGCCGGGAGGGCCCAGATACGCAGTATTTT. Protein product: CASSREGPDTQYF. Together with reference TRBV5-5 and TRBJ2-3, the CDR3 gives the full variable domain: DAGVTQSPTHLIKTRGQQVTLRCSPISGHKSVSWYQQVLGQGPQFIFQYYEKEERGRGNFPDRFSARQFPNYSSELNVNALLLGDSALYLCASSREGPDTQYFGPGTRLTVL.

This chain links TRBV27 with TRBJ2-7; weak D call: TRBD1 (5 bases). In germline, CDR1 is MNHEY, CDR2 SMNVEV (reference sequence). Trimming took off 3 bases at V and 2 bases at J, with 11 bases between the two ends. The length of the CDR3 is 14 residues. CDR3 DNA sequence: TGTGCCAGCAGTTTCAGGGTTGGGACCTACGAGCAGTACTTC. Its protein product is CASSFRVGTYEQYF.

The CDR3 protein is CASSQGQARTNEKLFF. The CDR3 region has the DNA TGTGCCAGCTCACAAGGACAGGCCAGGACTAATGAAAAACTGTTTTTT. V usage is TRBV18 and J usage is TRBJ1-4; 7 bases align to TRBD1. The CDR3 totals 16 residues. The ends lost 4 bases at V and 2 bases at J; junction bases unmatched: 7. CDR1 is KGHSH, CDR2 LQKENI, per germline. Using reference TRBV18 and TRBJ1-4 for the parts outside the CDR3, the full variable domain is NAGVMQNPRHLVRRRGQEARLRCSPMKGHSHVYWYRQLPEEGLKFMVYLQKENIIDESGMPKERFSAEFPKEGPSILRIQQVVRGDSAAYFCASSQGQARTNEKLFFGSGTQLSVL.

CDR3: CASSWTGGNNQPQHF. The CDR3 DNA is TGTGCCAGTAGCTGGACAGGGGGTAACAATCAGCCCCAGCATTTT. This rearrangement joins TRBV19 to TRBJ1-5, with 10 positions matching TRBD1. Germline lookup yields CDR1 LNHDA and CDR2 SQIVND (reference sequence). V lost 6 bases and J lost 3; bases outside the gene matches: 5. CDR3 size: 15 residues.

This clone was recorded a few times. The chain couples TRBV5-6 to TRBJ1-1; 9 nucleotides line up with TRBD1. CDR1 SGHDT and CDR2 YYEEEE come from the germline V gene. V trimming: 3 bases; J trimming: 4 bases; junction bases outside the gene matches: 7. The CDR3 consists of 15 residues. The CDR3 reads CASSYRDRVGTEAFF. Here the CDR3 DNA reads TGTGCCAGCAGCTATCGGGACAGGGTGGGCACTGAAGCTTTCTTT.

The chain employs TRBV18 and TRBJ2-5; 7 nucleotides agree with TRBD1. Germline CDR1 and CDR2: KGHSH and LQKENI. V lost 3 bases, J lost 1 base, and 8 bases stayed unmatched. There are 16 residues in the CDR3. The CDR3 bases are TGTGCCAGCTCACCGACAGGGAGACGCTTCCAAGAGACCCAGTACTTC. Translated: CASSPTGRRFQETQYF.

The gene calls are TRBV29-1 and TRBJ2-3; 7 positions match TRBD1. CDR1 is SQVTM, CDR2 ANQGSEA, per germline. The CDR3 is made up of 16 amino acids. V shed 4 bases and J 1 base; nucleotides not matched to a gene: 11. The CDR3 reads CSVVWGTDLRTDTQYF. The CDR3 DNA is TGCAGCGTTGTTTGGGGGACAGACCTTCGCACAGATACGCAGTATTTT.

This chain links TRBV28 with TRBJ2-7; tentatively, D is TRBD1 (6 bases). The length of the CDR3 is 15 residues. Between the trimmed V and J ends, which lost 4 bases and 2 bases, there was a span of 15 bases. Germline CDR1 and CDR2: MDHEN and SYDVKM. The CDR3 sequence: CASSSKQGFTYEQYF. CDR3 bases: TGTGCCAGCAGTTCTAAACAGGGATTCACCTACGAGCAGTACTTC.